This T cell receptor (beta chain) was captured in a study of identical twins. V lost 3 bases and J lost 2; bases outside the gene matches: 9. The CDR3 runs to 16 residues. CDR1 and CDR2 from the germline V gene are DFQATT and SNEGSKA (reference sequence). Through template switching, a universal primer site was introduced, and the cDNA contained unique molecular identifiers. MiXCR, run by TCRdb on the 5' RACE reads, gives a single entry per CDR3 protein. The sample records 500,000 to 700,000 distinct CDR3 sequences, under 8.5% being singletons. This sample was shared with a second study, whose subject was yellow fever vaccine responses in identical twins.

The gene calls are TRBV20-1 and TRBJ2-3, with 9 bases aligning to TRBD2. Sequencing was carried out using PBMCs. The sequence was obtained from a woman between 18 and 30 years old in good health. As DNA, the CDR3 is TGCAGTGCTAGCGAGCTTACTAGCGGGTACACAGATACGCAGTATTTT. It codes for CSASELTSGYTDTQYF.